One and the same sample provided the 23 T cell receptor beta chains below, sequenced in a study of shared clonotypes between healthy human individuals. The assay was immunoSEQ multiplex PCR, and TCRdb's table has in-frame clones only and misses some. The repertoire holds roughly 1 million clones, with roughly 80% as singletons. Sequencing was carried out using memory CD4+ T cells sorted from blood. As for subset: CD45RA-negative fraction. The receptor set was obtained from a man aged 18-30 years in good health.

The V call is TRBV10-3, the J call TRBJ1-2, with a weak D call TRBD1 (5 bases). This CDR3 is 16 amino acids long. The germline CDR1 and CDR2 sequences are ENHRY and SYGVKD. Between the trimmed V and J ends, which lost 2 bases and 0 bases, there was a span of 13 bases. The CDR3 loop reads CAISEGGESSNYGYTF. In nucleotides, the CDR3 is TGTGCCATCAGTGAGGGGGGTGAGAGTTCTAACTATGGCTACACCTTC.

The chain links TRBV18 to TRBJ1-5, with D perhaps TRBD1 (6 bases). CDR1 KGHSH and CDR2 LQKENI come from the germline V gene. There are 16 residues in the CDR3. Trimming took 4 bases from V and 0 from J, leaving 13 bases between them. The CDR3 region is CASSRDGTLSNQPQHF. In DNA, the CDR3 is TGTGCCAGCTCACGGGACGGGACACTTAGCAATCAGCCCCAGCATTTT.

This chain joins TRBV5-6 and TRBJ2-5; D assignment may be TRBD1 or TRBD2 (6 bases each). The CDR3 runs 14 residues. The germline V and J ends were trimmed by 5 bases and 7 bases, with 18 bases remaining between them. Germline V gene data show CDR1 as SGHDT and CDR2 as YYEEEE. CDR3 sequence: CASRDIQGRGTQYF. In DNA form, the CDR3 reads TGTGCCAGCAGAGATATCCAGGGGCGGGGGACCCAGTACTTC.

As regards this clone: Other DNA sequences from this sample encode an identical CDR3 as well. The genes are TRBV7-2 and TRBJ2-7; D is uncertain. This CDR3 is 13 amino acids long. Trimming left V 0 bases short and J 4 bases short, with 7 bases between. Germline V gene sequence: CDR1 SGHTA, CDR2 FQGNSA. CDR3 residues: CASSLARQYEQYF. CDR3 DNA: TGTGCCAGCAGCTTAGCACGGCAGTACGAGCAGTACTTC.

The CDR3 loop reads CASSFRRARQGNDEQFF. Written as DNA, the CDR3 is TGTGCCAGCAGTTTTCGCAGGGCCAGACAGGGTAACGATGAGCAGTTCTTC. V and J are TRBV28 and TRBJ2-1; 7 bases fit TRBD1. CDR3 length: 17 residues. The V and J ends lost 3 bases and 8 bases, in that order; junction bases with no gene match: 16. Germline assignment: CDR1 MDHEN and CDR2 SYDVKM.

CDR3 nucleotide sequence: TGCGCCAGCAGCCAAGAGTTAACAGCCAATCAGCCCCAGCATTTT. The encoded protein is CASSQELTANQPQHF. V and J are TRBV4-3 and TRBJ1-5; D is ambiguous. The CDR3 loop spans 15 amino acids. V was trimmed by 0 bases and J by 3 bases, leaving 9 bases between them. Germline CDR1 reads LGHNA; CDR2 reads YSLEER.

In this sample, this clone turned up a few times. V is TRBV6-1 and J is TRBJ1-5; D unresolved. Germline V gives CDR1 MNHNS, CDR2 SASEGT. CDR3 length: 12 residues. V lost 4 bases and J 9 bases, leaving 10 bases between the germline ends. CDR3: CASSGPGWPQHF. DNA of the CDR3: TGTGCCAGCAGTGGGCCAGGATGGCCCCAGCATTTT.

The CDR3 sequence is CASSEGLGSYNEQFF. DNA for the CDR3: TGTGCCAGCAGTGAGGGACTAGGCTCCTACAATGAGCAGTTCTTC. The chain is built from TRBV27 and TRBJ2-1, with TRBD2 identical over 8 bases. The CDR3 is made up of 15 amino acids. Germline CDR1 is MNHEY and CDR2 is SMNVEV (reference sequence). The V gene end was trimmed by 5 bases and the J gene end by 0 bases; junction bases not matched to a gene: 3.

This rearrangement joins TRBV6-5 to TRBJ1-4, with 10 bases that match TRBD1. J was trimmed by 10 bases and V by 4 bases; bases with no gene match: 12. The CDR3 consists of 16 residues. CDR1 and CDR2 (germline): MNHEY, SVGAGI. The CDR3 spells CASSSGQGGGPGKLFF. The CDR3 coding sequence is TGTGCCAGCAGTTCAGGACAGGGGGGTGGACCAGGAAAACTGTTTTTT.

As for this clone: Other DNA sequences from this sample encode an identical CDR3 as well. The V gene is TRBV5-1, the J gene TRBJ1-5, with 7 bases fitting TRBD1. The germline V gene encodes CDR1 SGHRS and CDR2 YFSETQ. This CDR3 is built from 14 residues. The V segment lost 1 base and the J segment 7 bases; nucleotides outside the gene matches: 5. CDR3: CASSLTGENQPQHF. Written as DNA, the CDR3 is TGCGCCAGCAGCTTGACAGGGGAGAACCAGCCCCAGCATTTT.

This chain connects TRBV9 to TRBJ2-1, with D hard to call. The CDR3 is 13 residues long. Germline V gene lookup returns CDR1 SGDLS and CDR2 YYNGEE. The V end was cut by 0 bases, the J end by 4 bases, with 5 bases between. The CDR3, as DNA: TGTGCCAGCAGCGTAGAACCGTACAATGAGCAGTTCTTC. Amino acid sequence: CASSVEPYNEQFF.

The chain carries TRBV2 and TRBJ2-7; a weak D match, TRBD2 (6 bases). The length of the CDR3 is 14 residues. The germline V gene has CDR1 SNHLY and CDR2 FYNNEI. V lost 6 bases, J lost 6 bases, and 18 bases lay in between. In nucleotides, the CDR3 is TGTGCCAGCAGCCGGGACTCCCACCTGGGCGAGCAGTACTTC. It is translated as CASSRDSHLGEQYF.

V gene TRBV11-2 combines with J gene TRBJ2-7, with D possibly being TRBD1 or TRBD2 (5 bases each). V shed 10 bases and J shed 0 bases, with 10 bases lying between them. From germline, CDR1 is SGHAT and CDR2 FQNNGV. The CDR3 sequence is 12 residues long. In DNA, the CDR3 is TGTGCCACCCGGGACGGCTCCTACGAGCAGTACTTC. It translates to CATRDGSYEQYF. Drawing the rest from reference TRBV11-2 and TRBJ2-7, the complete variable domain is EAGVAQSPRYKIIEKRQSVAFWCNPISGHATLYWYQQILGQGPKLLIQFQNNGVVDDSQLPKDRFSAERLKGVDSTLKIQPAKLEDSAVYLCATRDGSYEQYFGPGTRLTVT.

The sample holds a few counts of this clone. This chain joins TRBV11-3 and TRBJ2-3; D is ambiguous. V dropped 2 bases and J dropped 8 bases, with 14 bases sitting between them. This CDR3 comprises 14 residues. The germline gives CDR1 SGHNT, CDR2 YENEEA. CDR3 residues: CASSLSPPPGTQYF. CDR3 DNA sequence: TGTGCCAGCAGCTTATCACCCCCCCCGGGTACGCAGTATTTT. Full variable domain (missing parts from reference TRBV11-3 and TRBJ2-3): EAGVVQSPRYKIIEKKQPVAFWCNPISGHNTLYWYLQNLGQGPELLIRYENEEAVDDSQLPKDRFSAERLKGVDSTLKIQPAELGDSAVYLCASSLSPPPGTQYFGPGTRLTVL.

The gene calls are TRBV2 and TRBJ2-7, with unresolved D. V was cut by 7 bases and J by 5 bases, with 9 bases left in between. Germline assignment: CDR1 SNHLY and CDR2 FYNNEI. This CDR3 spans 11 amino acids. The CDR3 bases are TGTGCCAGCACTCCGGGTAACGAGCAGTACTTC. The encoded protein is CASTPGNEQYF.

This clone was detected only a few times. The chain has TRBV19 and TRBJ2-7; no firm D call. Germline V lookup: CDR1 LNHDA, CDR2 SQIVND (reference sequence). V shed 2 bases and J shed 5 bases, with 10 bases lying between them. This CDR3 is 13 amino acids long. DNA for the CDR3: TGTGCCAGTAGTATACGAGGCAGAAACGAGCAGTACTTC. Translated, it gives CASSIRGRNEQYF.

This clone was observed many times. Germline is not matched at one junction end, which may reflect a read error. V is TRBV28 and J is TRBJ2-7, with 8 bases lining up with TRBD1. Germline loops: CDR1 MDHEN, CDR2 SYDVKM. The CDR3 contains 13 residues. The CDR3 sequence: CASSQYGQGLVHF. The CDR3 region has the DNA TGTGCCAGCAGCCAATACGGACAGGGATTGGTGCACTTC.

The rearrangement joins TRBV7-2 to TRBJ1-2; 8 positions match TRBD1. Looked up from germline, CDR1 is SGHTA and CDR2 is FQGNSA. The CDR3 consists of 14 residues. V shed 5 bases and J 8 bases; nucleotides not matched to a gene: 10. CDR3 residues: CASSNPTGEGGYTF. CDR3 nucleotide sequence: TGTGCCAGCAGCAACCCGACAGGGGAGGGCGGCTACACCTTC.

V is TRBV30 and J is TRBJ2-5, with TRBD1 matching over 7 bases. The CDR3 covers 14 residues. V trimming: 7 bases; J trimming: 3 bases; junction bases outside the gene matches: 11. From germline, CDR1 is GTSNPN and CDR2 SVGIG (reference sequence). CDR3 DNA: TGTGCCTATCGACAGGGACGCCCTAAAGAGACCCAGTACTTC. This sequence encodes CAYRQGRPKETQYF.

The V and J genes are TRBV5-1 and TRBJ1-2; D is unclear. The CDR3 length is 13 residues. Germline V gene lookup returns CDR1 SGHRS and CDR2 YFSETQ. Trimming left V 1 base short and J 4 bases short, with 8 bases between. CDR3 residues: CASSLYDGYGYTF. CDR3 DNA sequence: TGCGCCAGCAGCTTGTACGACGGCTATGGCTACACCTTC.

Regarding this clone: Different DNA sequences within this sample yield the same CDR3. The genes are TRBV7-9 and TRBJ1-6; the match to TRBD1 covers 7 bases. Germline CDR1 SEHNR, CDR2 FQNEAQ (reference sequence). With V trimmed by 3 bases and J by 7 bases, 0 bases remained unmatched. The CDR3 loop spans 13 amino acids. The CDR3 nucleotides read TGTGCCAGCAGCTTGACAGGGAATTCACCCCTCCACTTT. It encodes CASSLTGNSPLHF.

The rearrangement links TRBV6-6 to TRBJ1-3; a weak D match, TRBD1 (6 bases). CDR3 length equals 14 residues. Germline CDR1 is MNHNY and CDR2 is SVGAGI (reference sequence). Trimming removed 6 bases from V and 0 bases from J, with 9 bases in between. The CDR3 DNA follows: TGTGCCAGCAGCCAGACAGGCTCTGGAAACACCATATATTTT. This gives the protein CASSQTGSGNTIYF.

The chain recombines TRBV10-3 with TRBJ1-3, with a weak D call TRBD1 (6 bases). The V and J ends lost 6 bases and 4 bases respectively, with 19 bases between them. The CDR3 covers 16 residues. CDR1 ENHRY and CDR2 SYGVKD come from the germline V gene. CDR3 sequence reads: CAIRGATAARGNTIYF. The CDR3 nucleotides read TGTGCCATCAGGGGGGCGACAGCCGCTAGAGGAAACACCATATATTTT.